These T cell receptor beta chains were read from a single sample in a study of blood T cell repertoires in COVID-19. Profiled with immunoSEQ multiplex PCR; TCRdb holds only in-frame clones, not every one. The sample has 70,000 to 90,000 clones; 65% to 90% are singletons. The specimen sequenced was peripheral blood. These receptor sequences come from a man aged 50-60 years with COVID-19, enrolled during active disease. Each CDR3 is given with its conserved first and last residue. A D gene is named only where the DNA matches it firmly. Some rows have no size entry. The others give once, few or many, or a class for an expanded clone.

cdr3_aa cdr3_nt clone_size d_call j_call v_call
CSVAARMNTEAFF TGCAGCGTTGCTGCGAGGATGAACACTGAAGCTTTCTTT NA NA TRBJ1-1 TRBV29-1
CASIPLEAVGPQHF TGTGCCAGCATCCCTCTGGAGGCCGTAGGGCCCCAGCATTTT NA NA TRBJ1-5 TRBV6-2/TRBV6-3
CASSPGPQGDTDTQYF TGTGCCAGCAGCCCCGGCCCACAGGGGGATACTGATACGCAGTATTTT NA TRBD1 TRBJ2-3 TRBV3-1/TRBV3-2
CSASLAHEQFF TGCAGTGCTAGTCTAGCGCATGAGCAGTTCTTC NA NA TRBJ2-1 TRBV20-1
CASAKKGQGRNEQYF TGTGCCAGTGCTAAAAAAGGACAGGGTAGGAACGAGCAGTACTTC once TRBD1 TRBJ2-7 TRBV19
CASRGQTSYEQYF TGTGCCAGCAGGGGACAGACCTCCTACGAGCAGTACTTC few TRBD1 TRBJ2-7 TRBV2
CASGQGAVMNTEAFF TGTGCCAGCGGACAGGGGGCTGTTATGAACACTGAAGCTTTCTTT NA TRBD1 TRBJ1-1 TRBV7-6
CASSSLYNTEAFF TGTGCCAGCAGTTCCCTTTATAACACTGAAGCTTTCTTT NA NA TRBJ1-1 TRBV12-3/TRBV12-4
CASSLSRDRDYGYTF TGTGCCAGCAGCTTAAGCCGAGACCGGGACTATGGCTACACCTTC NA NA TRBJ1-2 TRBV7-3
CASSLDDTDYEQYF TGTGCCAGCAGCTTAGATGATACAGACTACGAGCAGTACTTC NA NA TRBJ2-7 TRBV11-2
CASMRGSPYEQYF TGTGCCAGCATGCGGGGCAGCCCCTACGAGCAGTACTTC NA NA TRBJ2-7 TRBV28
CAWRGQGRYEQYF TGTGCCTGGAGGGGACAGGGTAGGTACGAGCAGTACTTC NA TRBD1 TRBJ2-7 TRBV30
CASSQDIRQRNEQYF TGCGCCAGCAGCCAAGATATCAGACAGCGAAACGAGCAGTACTTC NA NA TRBJ2-7 TRBV4-3
CASSPGQSSGNTIYF TGTGCCAGCAGCCCTGGACAGTCCTCTGGAAACACCATATATTTT NA NA TRBJ1-3 TRBV7-9
CASGGLRDYNSPLHF TGTGCCAGCGGAGGACTGAGAGACTATAATTCACCCCTCCACTTT NA NA TRBJ1-6 TRBV5-5
CASSFRQGDGYTF TGTGCCAGCAGCTTCAGACAGGGGGATGGCTACACCTTC NA TRBD1 TRBJ1-2 TRBV5-6
CAWSTGGLNEKLFF TGTGCCTGGAGCACAGGGGGCCTTAATGAAAAACTGTTTTTT few TRBD1 TRBJ1-4 TRBV30
CASSPSFSGEKLFF TGTGCCAGCAGCCCGTCTTTCTCGGGGGAAAAACTGTTTTTT NA NA TRBJ1-4 TRBV14
CASSEYLAEAYEQYF TGTGCCAGCAGTGAATATCTAGCGGAAGCCTACGAGCAGTACTTC NA TRBD2 TRBJ2-7 TRBV6-1
CASSGHQGVPGELFF TGTGCCAGCAGCGGACACCAGGGGGTTCCCGGGGAGCTGTTTTTT NA TRBD1 TRBJ2-2 TRBV9
CASSLVPRRGRAETQYF TGTGCCAGCAGCTTAGTCCCAAGGAGGGGGCGCGCAGAGACCCAGTACTTC once NA TRBJ2-5 TRBV7-8
CAWSVSSGNTIYF TGTGCCTGGAGTGTATCTTCTGGAAACACCATATATTTT NA NA TRBJ1-3 TRBV30
CATSGDKGTEAFF TGTGCCACCAGTGGTGACAAAGGCACTGAAGCTTTCTTT once NA TRBJ1-1 TRBV24-1
CASSSGRGWEETQYF TGTGCCAGCAGTTCCGGGAGGGGTTGGGAAGAGACCCAGTACTTC NA TRBD2 TRBJ2-5 TRBV9
CASSRDTFSSYNEQFF TGCGCCAGCAGCAGGGACACATTCAGCTCCTACAATGAGCAGTTCTTC NA NA TRBJ2-1 TRBV5-1
CASSTGGNVLTF TGTGCCAGCAGTACAGGGGGCAACGTCCTGACTTTC NA TRBD1 TRBJ2-6 TRBV2
CASSSPDRGQYEQYF TGTGCCAGCAGTTCCCCCGACAGGGGGCAGTACGAGCAGTACTTC few TRBD1 TRBJ2-7 TRBV6-6
CASSFSGNTEAFF TGTGCCAGCAGTTTTTCAGGGAACACTGAAGCTTTCTTT NA NA TRBJ1-1 TRBV12-3/TRBV12-4
CASKKRRDTQYF TGTGCCAGCAAGAAGAGGAGGGATACGCAGTATTTT few NA TRBJ2-3 TRBV12-3/TRBV12-4
CASDYRGEASPLHF TGTGCCTCCGATTACAGGGGGGAGGCTTCACCCCTCCACTTT NA TRBD1 TRBJ1-6 TRBV30
CASRQTGGAEKLFF TGCGCCAGCAGGCAAACAGGGGGCGCCGAAAAACTGTTTTTT NA TRBD1 TRBJ1-4 TRBV23-1
CASSGGQGGSPLHF TGTGCCAGCAGCGGAGGACAGGGGGGTTCACCCCTCCACTTT NA TRBD1 TRBJ1-6 TRBV9
CASSYSTLNLYGYTF TGTGCCAGCAGTTACTCCACGTTAAACTTATATGGCTACACCTTC NA NA TRBJ1-2 TRBV6-5
CASSPPTSYEQYF TGTGCCAGCTCACCACCCACCAGCTACGAGCAGTACTTC NA NA TRBJ2-7 TRBV18
CSASDRTVNEKLFF TGCAGTGCTAGTGACCGAACAGTTAACGAAAAACTGTTTTTT NA NA TRBJ1-4 TRBV20-1
CASSSTGQGSYEQYF TGTGCCAGCAGCTCAACGGGACAGGGATCCTACGAGCAGTACTTC once TRBD1 TRBJ2-7 TRBV13
CAWSPGGTEAFF TGTGCCTGGAGTCCAGGGGGAACTGAAGCTTTCTTT NA TRBD1 TRBJ1-1 TRBV30
CASSHQAPTGISEAFF TGCGCCAGCAGCCACCAAGCCCCGACAGGGATTTCTGAAGCTTTCTTT NA TRBD1 TRBJ1-1 TRBV4-1
CAWSLGLSAGEQFF TGTGCCTGGAGCCTCGGACTTAGCGCTGGAGAGCAGTTCTTC NA NA TRBJ2-1 TRBV30
CASSLSSGSTDTQYF TGTGCCAGCAGCTTATCTAGCGGGAGCACAGATACGCAGTATTTT NA TRBD2 TRBJ2-3 TRBV7-3
CAWSPKATVDTQYF TGTGCCTGGAGCCCGAAAGCGACTGTCGATACGCAGTATTTT NA NA TRBJ2-3 TRBV30
CASSLERPSTDTQYF TGTGCCAGCAGCTTAGAGCGGCCGAGCACAGATACGCAGTATTTT NA NA TRBJ2-3 TRBV7-8
CALWEAKGGIEQFF TGTGCCCTATGGGAGGCCAAGGGAGGGATTGAGCAGTTCTTC few TRBD2 TRBJ2-1 TRBV5-3
CATSTIAGETQYF TGTGCCACCAGCACTATAGCGGGAGAGACCCAGTACTTC medium-sized TRBD2 TRBJ2-5 TRBV15
CASRQPGTKTGELFF TGTGCCAGCAGACAACCGGGAACAAAGACCGGGGAGCTGTTTTTT NA NA TRBJ2-2 TRBV6-5
CASRRLDRAGNQPQHF TGTGCCAGCAGGCGACTGGACAGGGCCGGGAATCAGCCCCAGCATTTT NA TRBD1 TRBJ1-5 TRBV28
CASSELSGANVLTF TGTGCCAGCAGCGAACTCTCTGGGGCCAACGTCCTGACTTTC NA NA TRBJ2-6 TRBV27
CASSLTGGLAAEQFF TGTGCCAGCAGCTTAACGGGGGGACTAGCGGCCGAGCAGTTCTTC NA TRBD2 TRBJ2-1 TRBV9
CASSRRTDPEAFF TGTGCCAGCAGCCGCCGAACAGATCCTGAAGCTTTCTTT NA NA TRBJ1-1 TRBV9
CASRGHSGGYTF TGTGCCAGCAGAGGACACTCTGGGGGCTACACCTTC NA NA TRBJ1-2 TRBV6-5
CASSLGRNNSPLHF TGTGCCAGCAGTCTAGGGAGAAATAATTCACCCCTCCACTTT NA NA TRBJ1-6 TRBV2
CASSDRGRNTEAFF TGTGCCAGCAGTGACAGGGGAAGAAACACTGAAGCTTTCTTT NA NA TRBJ1-1 TRBV2
CSVQTSGSNIQYF TGCAGCGTCCAAACTAGCGGGAGTAACATTCAGTACTTC NA TRBD2 TRBJ2-4 TRBV29-1
CASSVEGRSADTQYF TGTGCCAGCAGCGTAGAGGGGCGGAGCGCAGATACGCAGTATTTT NA NA TRBJ2-3 TRBV9